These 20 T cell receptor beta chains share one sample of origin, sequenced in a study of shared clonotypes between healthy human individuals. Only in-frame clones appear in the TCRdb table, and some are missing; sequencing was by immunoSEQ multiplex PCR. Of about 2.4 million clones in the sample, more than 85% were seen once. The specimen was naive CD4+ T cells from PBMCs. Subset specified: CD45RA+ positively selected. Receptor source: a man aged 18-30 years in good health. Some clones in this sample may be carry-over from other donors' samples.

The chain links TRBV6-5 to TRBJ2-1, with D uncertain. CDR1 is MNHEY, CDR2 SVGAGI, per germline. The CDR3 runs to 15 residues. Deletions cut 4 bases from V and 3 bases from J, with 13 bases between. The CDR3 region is CASSSRTTDYNEQFF. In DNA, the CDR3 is TGTGCCAGCAGTTCTAGGACGACGGACTACAATGAGCAGTTCTTC.

In nucleotides, the CDR3 is TGCGCCAGCAGACCTGCTACCAACACCGGGGAGCTGTTTTTT. Translation gives CASRPATNTGELFF. The rearrangement uses TRBV10-1 and TRBJ2-2, with D hard to call. From germline, CDR1 is WNHNN and CDR2 SYGVQD (reference sequence). The CDR3 consists of 14 residues. The germline V and J ends were trimmed by 6 bases and 2 bases, with 10 bases remaining between them.

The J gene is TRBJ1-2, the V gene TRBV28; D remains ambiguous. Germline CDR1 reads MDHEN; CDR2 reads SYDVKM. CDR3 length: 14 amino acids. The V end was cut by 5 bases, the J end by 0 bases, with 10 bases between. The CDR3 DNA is TGTGCCAGCAGTACGGCTCAAGCTAACTATGGCTACACCTTC. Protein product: CASSTAQANYGYTF.

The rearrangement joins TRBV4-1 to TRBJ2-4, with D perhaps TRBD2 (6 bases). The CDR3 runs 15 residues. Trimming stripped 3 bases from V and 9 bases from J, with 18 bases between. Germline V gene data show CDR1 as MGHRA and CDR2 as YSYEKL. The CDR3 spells CASSQIGGRTSIQYF. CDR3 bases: TGCGCCAGCAGCCAGATTGGGGGGAGAACTAGCATTCAGTACTTC.

DNA of the CDR3: TGTGCCTGGAGTCCCCCTTGGACAGGTGTAATCGAAAAACTGTTTTTT. This encodes CAWSPPWTGVIEKLFF. The V gene is TRBV30, the J gene TRBJ1-4, with TRBD1 matching 7 bases. The CDR3 runs to 16 residues. The J segment lost 8 bases and the V segment lost 2 bases, leaving 14 bases of the junction unmatched. Per the germline V gene, CDR1 is GTSNPN and CDR2 is SVGIG (reference sequence).

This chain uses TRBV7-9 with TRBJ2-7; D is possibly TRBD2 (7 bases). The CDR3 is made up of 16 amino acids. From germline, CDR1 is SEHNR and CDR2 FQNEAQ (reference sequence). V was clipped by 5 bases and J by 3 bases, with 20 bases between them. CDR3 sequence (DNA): TGTGCCAGCAGCAACCGCAAAAACAGGGACTACTACGAGCAGTACTTC. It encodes CASSNRKNRDYYEQYF.

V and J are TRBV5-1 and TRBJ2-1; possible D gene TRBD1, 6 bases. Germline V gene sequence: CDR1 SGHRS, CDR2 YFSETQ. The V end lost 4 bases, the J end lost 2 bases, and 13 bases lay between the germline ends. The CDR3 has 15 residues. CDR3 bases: TGCGCCAGCAGCCAACAGGGTGGGGCCTACAATGAGCAGTTCTTC. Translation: CASSQQGGAYNEQFF.

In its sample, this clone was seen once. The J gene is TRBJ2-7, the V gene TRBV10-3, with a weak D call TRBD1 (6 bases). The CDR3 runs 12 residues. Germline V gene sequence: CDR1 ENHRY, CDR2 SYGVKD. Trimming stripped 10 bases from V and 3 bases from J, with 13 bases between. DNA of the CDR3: TGTGCCACGACTCGAGGGGGCTACGAGCAGTACTTC. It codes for CATTRGGYEQYF.

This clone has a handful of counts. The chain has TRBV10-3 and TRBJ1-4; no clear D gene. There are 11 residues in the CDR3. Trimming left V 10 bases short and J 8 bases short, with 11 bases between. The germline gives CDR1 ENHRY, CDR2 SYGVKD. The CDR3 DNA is TGTGCCACCGGGGTGGCGGAAAAACTGTTTTTT. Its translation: CATGVAEKLFF.

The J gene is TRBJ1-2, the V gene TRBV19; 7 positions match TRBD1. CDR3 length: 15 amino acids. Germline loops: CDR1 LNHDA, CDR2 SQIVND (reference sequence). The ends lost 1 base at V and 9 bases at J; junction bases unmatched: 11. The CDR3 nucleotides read TGTGCCAGTAGTATAGGACGAGGGGGCCCCTCGAGCTACACCTTC. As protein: CASSIGRGGPSSYTF. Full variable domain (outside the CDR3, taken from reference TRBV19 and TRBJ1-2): DGGITQSPKYLFRKEGQNVTLSCEQNLNHDAMYWYRQDPGQGLRLIYYSQIVNDFQKGDIAEGYSVSREKKESFPLTVTSAQKNPTAFYLCASSIGRGGPSSYTFGSGTRLTVV.

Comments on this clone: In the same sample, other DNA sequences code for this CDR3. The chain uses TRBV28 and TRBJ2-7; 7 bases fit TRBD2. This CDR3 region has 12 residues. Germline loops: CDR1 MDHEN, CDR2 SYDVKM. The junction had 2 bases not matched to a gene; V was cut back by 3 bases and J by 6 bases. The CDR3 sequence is CASSLGGVEQYF. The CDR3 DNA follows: TGTGCCAGCAGTTTGGGAGGGGTCGAGCAGTACTTC.

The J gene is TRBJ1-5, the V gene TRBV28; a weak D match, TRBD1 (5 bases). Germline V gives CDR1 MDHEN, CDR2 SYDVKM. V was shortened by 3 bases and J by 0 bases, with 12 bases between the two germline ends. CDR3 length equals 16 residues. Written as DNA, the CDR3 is TGTGCCAGCAGTTTCCCCGGGGCTGTTAGCAATCAGCCCCAGCATTTT. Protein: CASSFPGAVSNQPQHF.

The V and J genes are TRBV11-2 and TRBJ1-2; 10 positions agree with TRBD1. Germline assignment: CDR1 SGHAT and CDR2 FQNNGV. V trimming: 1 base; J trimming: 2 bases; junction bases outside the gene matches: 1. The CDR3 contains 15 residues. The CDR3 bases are TGTGCCAGCAGCTTAGCGGACAGGGGGAACTATGGCTACACCTTC. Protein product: CASSLADRGNYGYTF.

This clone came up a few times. The chain's CDR3 is CSARGSGEAFF. In nucleotides, the CDR3 is TGCAGCGCCAGAGGTTCGGGGGAAGCTTTCTTT. The rearrangement joins TRBV29-1 to TRBJ1-1; unclear D gene. Trimming shortened V by 7 bases and J by 8 bases, and 14 bases separated the two germline ends. Germline CDR1 and CDR2: SQVTM and ANQGSEA. This CDR3 region has 11 residues.

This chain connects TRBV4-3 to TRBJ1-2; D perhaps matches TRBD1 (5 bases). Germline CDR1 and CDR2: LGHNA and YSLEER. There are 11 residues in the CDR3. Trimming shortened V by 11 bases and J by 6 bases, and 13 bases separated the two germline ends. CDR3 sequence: CASLGGNGYTF. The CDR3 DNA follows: TGCGCCTCATTGGGGGGTAATGGCTACACCTTC.

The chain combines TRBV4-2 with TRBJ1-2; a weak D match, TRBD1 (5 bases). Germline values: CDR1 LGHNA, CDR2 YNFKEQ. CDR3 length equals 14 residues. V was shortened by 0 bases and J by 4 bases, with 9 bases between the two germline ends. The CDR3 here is CASSQDRTSYGYTF. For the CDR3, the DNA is TGTGCCAGCAGCCAAGATAGGACAAGCTATGGCTACACCTTC.

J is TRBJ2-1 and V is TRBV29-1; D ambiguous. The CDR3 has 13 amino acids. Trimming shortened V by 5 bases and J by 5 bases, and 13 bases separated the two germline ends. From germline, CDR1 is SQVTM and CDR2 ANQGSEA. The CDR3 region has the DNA TGCAGCGTTCATGATCCAAGGGACAATGAGCAGTTCTTC. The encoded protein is CSVHDPRDNEQFF.

This chain's CDR3 is CASKRTASGGYTF. In nucleotides, the CDR3 is TGTGCCAGTAAAAGGACAGCAAGTGGTGGCTACACCTTC. J is TRBJ1-2 and V is TRBV9; D is perhaps TRBD1 (6 bases). The germline gives CDR1 SGDLS, CDR2 YYNGEE. The CDR3 extends over 13 amino acids. Trimming pared 8 bases from V and 7 bases from J, leaving 18 bases between.

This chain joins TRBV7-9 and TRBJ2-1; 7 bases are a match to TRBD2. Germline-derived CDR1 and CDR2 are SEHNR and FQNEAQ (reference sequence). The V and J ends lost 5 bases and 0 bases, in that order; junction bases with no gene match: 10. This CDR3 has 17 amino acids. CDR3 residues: CASSGAGGRPSYNEQFF. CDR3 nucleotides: TGTGCCAGCAGCGGGGCGGGCGGGAGACCCTCCTACAATGAGCAGTTCTTC.

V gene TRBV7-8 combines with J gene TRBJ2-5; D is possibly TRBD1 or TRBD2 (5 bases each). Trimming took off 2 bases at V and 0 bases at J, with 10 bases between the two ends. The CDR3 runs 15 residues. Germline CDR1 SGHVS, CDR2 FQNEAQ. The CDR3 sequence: CASSLRQGHQETQYF. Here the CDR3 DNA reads TGTGCCAGCAGCTTACGGCAGGGACACCAAGAGACCCAGTACTTC. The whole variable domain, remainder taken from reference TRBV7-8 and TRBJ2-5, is GAGVSQSPRYKVAKRGQDVALRCDPISGHVSLFWYQQALGQGPEFLTYFQNEAQLDKSGLPSDRFFAERPEGSVSTLKIQRTQQEDSAVYLCASSLRQGHQETQYFGPGTRLLVL.